The next 26 T cell receptor beta chains were all read from a single sample in a study of T cell therapy after organ transplantation. As for time point: 4-8 weeks after completion of therapy. Their antigens are not known. Produced via immunoSEQ multiplex PCR; TCRdb's table is partial and in-frame only. The table includes almost 20,000 clones, around 80% detected once. The sequenced sample was CD8+ T cells from blood, obtained after autologous CMV-specific T cell therapy. All receptors come from a human patient who had received a solid organ transplant and had CMV disease. Some T cells may trace back to the graft donor.

This clone was observed once. The chain couples TRBV9 to TRBJ2-7; D possibly corresponds to TRBD1 (6 bases). Germline loops: CDR1 SGDLS, CDR2 YYNGEE. The CDR3 covers 13 residues. The ends were cut back, 2 bases at V and 5 bases at J, with 11 bases in the middle. The CDR3 region is CASSVSGENEQYF. Written as DNA, the CDR3 is TGTGCCAGCAGCGTGTCAGGGGAAAACGAGCAGTACTTC.

V gene TRBV13 combines with J gene TRBJ2-1; TRBD2 matches 10 bases. With V trimmed by 8 bases and J by 2 bases, 9 bases remained unmatched. This CDR3 has 16 residues. The V gene's germline CDR1 is PRHDT and CDR2 FYEKMQ (reference sequence). The CDR3 loop is CASSTRAGGPYNEQFF. The DNA of the CDR3 is TGTGCCAGCTCCACAAGAGCGGGAGGGCCCTACAATGAGCAGTTCTTC.

The genes are TRBV6-4 and TRBJ2-1; D is unresolved. Germline CDR1 and CDR2: MRHNA and SNTAGT. V lost 4 bases, J lost 2 bases, and 9 bases lay in between. The CDR3 is 14 amino acids. The CDR3 sequence: CASSGQETYNEQFF. The CDR3 DNA is TGTGCCAGCAGTGGGCAGGAGACCTACAATGAGCAGTTCTTC.

The V gene is TRBV5-4, the J gene TRBJ2-7; TRBD1 agrees at 12 bases. Looked up from germline, CDR1 is SGHNT and CDR2 is YYREEE (reference sequence). This CDR3 region has 15 residues. Trimming removed 4 bases from V and 4 bases from J; junction bases left unmatched: 6. This chain's CDR3 is CASSRDRGRGYEQYF. As DNA, the CDR3 is TGTGCCAGCAGCCGGGACAGGGGGCGTGGGTACGAGCAGTACTTC.

The gene calls are TRBV25-1 and TRBJ2-5; TRBD2 matches at 7 bases. This CDR3 spans 18 amino acids. Unmatched junction bases numbered 10, after V lost 0 bases and J lost 0 bases. Germline V CDR1 and CDR2: MGHDK, SYGVNS. The CDR3 bases are TGTGCCAGCAGTGAATATCGAGGTAGCGGGCTACACCAAGAGACCCAGTACTTC. Its translation: CASSEYRGSGLHQETQYF.

V and J are TRBV13 and TRBJ2-7, with 8 bases aligning to TRBD2. The CDR3 sequence is 16 residues long. The V and J ends lost 3 bases and 0 bases, in that order; junction bases with no gene match: 7. Germline-derived CDR1 and CDR2 are PRHDT and FYEKMQ (reference sequence). CDR3 nucleotides: TGTGCCAGCAGCTTCGGAGTAGCGGGGAGCTCCTACGAGCAGTACTTC. This sequence encodes CASSFGVAGSSYEQYF.

The table lists this clone with a few counts. J is TRBJ1-5 and V is TRBV30; weak D call: TRBD1 (6 bases). Trimming left V 4 bases short and J 6 bases short, with 13 bases between. The germline gives CDR1 GTSNPN, CDR2 SVGIG (reference sequence). The CDR3 sequence is 13 residues long. This chain's CDR3 is CAWTTGNGQPQHF. For the CDR3, the DNA is TGTGCCTGGACAACAGGGAATGGTCAGCCCCAGCATTTT.

The chain uses TRBV30 and TRBJ1-2; D call uncertain. CDR1 and CDR2 (germline): GTSNPN, SVGIG (reference sequence). CDR3 length: 13 amino acids. The V end was cut by 0 bases, the J end by 3 bases, with 8 bases between. The CDR3 region has the DNA TGTGCCTGGAGTGTAGCCAGCTACTATGGCTACACCTTC. Amino acid sequence: CAWSVASYYGYTF.

V is TRBV4-2 and J is TRBJ1-1; D is undetermined. The CDR3 contains 15 residues. The germline V gene has CDR1 LGHNA and CDR2 YNFKEQ. Trimming stripped 0 bases from V and 1 base from J, with 9 bases between. The CDR3 sequence is CASSQEAAGNTEAFF. DNA for the CDR3: TGTGCCAGCAGCCAAGAAGCAGCGGGGAACACTGAAGCTTTCTTT.

The gene calls are TRBV4-1 and TRBJ2-7; tentatively, D is TRBD1 or TRBD2 (5 bases each). Germline V gene data show CDR1 as MGHRA and CDR2 as YSYEKL. V was cut by 0 bases and J by 0 bases, with 15 bases left in between. The CDR3 spans 17 residues. The CDR3 reads CASSQDFAGRSSYEQYF. CDR3 nucleotide sequence: TGCGCCAGCAGCCAAGATTTCGCAGGGAGAAGCTCCTACGAGCAGTACTTC.

J is TRBJ2-4 and V is TRBV4-2; 7 nucleotides agree with TRBD1. V lost 1 base and J lost 0; bases outside the gene matches: 6. This CDR3 contains 17 residues. Germline loops: CDR1 LGHNA, CDR2 YNFKEQ. CDR3 nucleotides: TGTGCCAGCAGCCAAGGTACGGGACAGATAGCCAAAAACATTCAGTACTTC. Translation gives CASSQGTGQIAKNIQYF.

This chain joins TRBV6-5 and TRBJ1-1, with a weak D call TRBD1 (6 bases). Trimming shortened V by 8 bases and J by 8 bases, and 24 bases separated the two germline ends. This CDR3 spans 15 amino acids. Germline-derived CDR1 and CDR2 are MNHEY and SVGAGI. Here the CDR3 DNA reads TGTGCCAGCTTGAAACGGGGGGGCGCATGGCCCGAAGCTTTCTTT. Amino acids: CASLKRGGAWPEAFF.

J is TRBJ1-1 and V is TRBV29-1; no reliable D call. Germline CDR1 SQVTM, CDR2 ANQGSEA. This CDR3 is 14 amino acids long. V was pared by 3 bases and J by 1 base, with 12 bases between. This CDR3 is CSVDGGMSNTEAFF. The CDR3 coding sequence is TGCAGCGTTGATGGTGGTATGTCGAACACTGAAGCTTTCTTT.

V gene TRBV5-1 combines with J gene TRBJ2-5; 7 nucleotides match TRBD1. CDR3 length equals 14 residues. After removal of 0 bases from V and 4 bases from J, the junction contained 3 bases not matched to a gene. The germline V gene has CDR1 SGHRS and CDR2 YFSETQ. CDR3 bases: TGCGCCAGCAGCTTGGTAGACAGGGCAGAGACCCAGTACTTC. This sequence encodes CASSLVDRAETQYF. The full variable domain, with the rest looked up from reference TRBV5-1 and TRBJ2-5, is KAGVTQTPRYLIKTRGQQVTLSCSPISGHRSVSWYQQTPGQGLQFLFEYFSETQRNKGNFPGRFSGRQFSNSRSEMNVSTLELGDSALYLCASSLVDRAETQYFGPGTRLLVL.

V is TRBV11-2 and J is TRBJ2-7; D is unresolved. This CDR3 is 13 amino acids long. Per the germline V gene, CDR1 is SGHAT and CDR2 is FQNNGV. Trimming left V 3 bases short and J 3 bases short, with 9 bases between. For the CDR3, the DNA is TGTGCCAGCAGCTTTGAACAGCTCTACGAGCAGTACTTC. It specifies CASSFEQLYEQYF.

The chain recombines TRBV27 with TRBJ2-5; D possibly corresponds to TRBD2 (6 bases). V lost 6 bases and J 4 bases, leaving 15 bases between the germline ends. The CDR3 is made up of 14 amino acids. The germline gives CDR1 MNHEY, CDR2 SMNVEV (reference sequence). CDR3 loop: CASSRLVGGETQYF. The CDR3 region has the DNA TGTGCCAGCAGCCGGCTAGTGGGGGGAGAGACCCAGTACTTC.

The CDR3 nucleotides are TGCGCCAGCAGCCAACACCTAAACAGGGGAATGAACACTGAAGCTTTCTTT. It translates to CASSQHLNRGMNTEAFF. The chain combines TRBV4-1 with TRBJ1-1; 7 bases align to TRBD1. V lost 2 bases, J lost 0 bases, and 9 bases stayed unmatched. Germline lookup yields CDR1 MGHRA and CDR2 YSYEKL. This CDR3 contains 17 residues.

V usage is TRBV14 and J usage is TRBJ2-3; no definite D call. This CDR3 region has 12 residues. Germline CDR1 SGHDN, CDR2 FVKESK. Trimming took 2 bases from V and 3 from J, leaving 3 bases between them. CDR3 protein: CASSQQTDTQYF. In DNA, the CDR3 is TGTGCCAGCAGCCAACAAACAGATACGCAGTATTTT.

V usage is TRBV7-3 and J usage is TRBJ2-3; 11 bases align to TRBD2. CDR1 is SGHTA, CDR2 FQGTGA, per germline. V trimming: 5 bases; J trimming: 5 bases; junction bases outside the gene matches: 6. The CDR3 is made up of 15 amino acids. CDR3 amino acids: CASSSSGGAQDTQYF. The CDR3 coding sequence is TGTGCCAGCAGCAGTAGCGGGGGGGCCCAAGATACGCAGTATTTT.

This clone was seen once. The V call is TRBV18, the J call TRBJ1-5; perhaps TRBD1 as D (6 bases). This CDR3 region has 18 residues. Per the germline V gene, CDR1 is KGHSH and CDR2 is LQKENI. The V and J ends lost 2 bases and 0 bases respectively, with 17 bases between them. CDR3 DNA sequence: TGTGCCAGCTCACCAGGGGGACAATTCTTGATTAGCAATCAGCCCCAGCATTTT. The encoded protein is CASSPGGQFLISNQPQHF. The full variable domain, its missing parts supplied by reference TRBV18 and TRBJ1-5, is NAGVMQNPRHLVRRRGQEARLRCSPMKGHSHVYWYRQLPEEGLKFMVYLQKENIIDESGMPKERFSAEFPKEGPSILRIQQVVRGDSAAYFCASSPGGQFLISNQPQHFGDGTRLSIL.

J is TRBJ2-7 and V is TRBV5-4; D ambiguous. The CDR3 spans 13 residues. Germline CDR1 is SGHNT and CDR2 is YYREEE (reference sequence). V lost 3 bases to trimming and J lost 3 bases, with 10 bases between them. The CDR3 DNA sequence: TGTGCCAGCAGCTCATTCAACGACTACGAGCAGTACTTC. This gives the protein CASSSFNDYEQYF.

This CDR3 is CASSEGQYEQYF. DNA for the CDR3: TGTGCCAGCTCCGAGGGGCAATACGAGCAGTACTTC. This chain connects TRBV18 to TRBJ2-7; D might be TRBD1 or TRBD2, each matching 5 bases. The V and J ends lost 6 bases and 4 bases respectively, with 10 bases between them. The CDR3 totals 12 residues. Germline CDR1 KGHSH, CDR2 LQKENI.

The rearrangement joins TRBV2 to TRBJ1-3, with 7 bases that match TRBD1. Germline V gene data show CDR1 as SNHLY and CDR2 as FYNNEI. The V gene end was trimmed by 3 bases and the J gene end by 0 bases; junction bases not matched to a gene: 8. The length of the CDR3 is 17 residues. In DNA form, the CDR3 reads TGTGCCAGCAGTGACTTCCTCGGGACAGCCTCTGGAAACACCATATATTTT. As protein: CASSDFLGTASGNTIYF.

This chain links TRBV4-1 with TRBJ1-2, with TRBD1 matching over 7 bases. Germline CDR1 reads MGHRA; CDR2 reads YSYEKL. After removal of 0 bases from V and 2 bases from J, the junction contained 9 bases not matched to a gene. The CDR3 runs to 17 residues. This CDR3 reads CASSQDIRTGLNYGYTF. CDR3 nucleotides: TGCGCCAGCAGCCAAGATATTCGGACAGGCCTAAACTATGGCTACACCTTC.

The chain's CDR3 is CASSIGLDSSTDTQYF. The CDR3 nucleotides are TGTGCCAGTAGTATCGGTTTGGACTCTAGCACAGATACGCAGTATTTT. The chain links TRBV19 to TRBJ2-3; possible D gene TRBD2, 5 bases. The CDR3 has 16 amino acids. Looked up from germline, CDR1 is LNHDA and CDR2 is SQIVND (reference sequence). The V and J ends lost 3 bases and 0 bases respectively, with 13 bases between them.

This clone occurred once. V usage is TRBV7-2 and J usage is TRBJ1-1, with D uncertain. V lost 2 bases to trimming and J lost 3 bases, with 10 bases between them. CDR1 is SGHTA, CDR2 FQGNSA, per germline. The CDR3 is made up of 14 amino acids. The CDR3 nucleotides are TGTGCCAGCAGCTTATACCTCGCGGACACTGAAGCTTTCTTT. Its protein is CASSLYLADTEAFF. Full variable domain (outside the CDR3, taken from reference TRBV7-2 and TRBJ1-1): GAGVSQSPSNKVTEKGKDVELRCDPISGHTALYWYRQSLGQGLEFLIYFQGNSAPDKSGLPSDRFSAERTGGSVSTLTIQRTQQEDSAVYLCASSLYLADTEAFFGQGTRLTVV.